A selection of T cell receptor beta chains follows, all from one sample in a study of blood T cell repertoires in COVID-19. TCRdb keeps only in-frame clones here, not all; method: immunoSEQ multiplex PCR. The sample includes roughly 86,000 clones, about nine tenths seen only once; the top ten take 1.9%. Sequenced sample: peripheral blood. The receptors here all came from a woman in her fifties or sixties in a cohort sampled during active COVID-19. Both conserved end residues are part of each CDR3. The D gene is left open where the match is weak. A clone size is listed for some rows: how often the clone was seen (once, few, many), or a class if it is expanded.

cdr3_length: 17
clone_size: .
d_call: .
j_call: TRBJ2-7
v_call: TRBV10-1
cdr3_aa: CASSPDEYPGRGYEQYF
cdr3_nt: TGCGCCAGCAGCCCCGATGAGTATCCAGGTCGGGGCTACGAGCAGTACTTC

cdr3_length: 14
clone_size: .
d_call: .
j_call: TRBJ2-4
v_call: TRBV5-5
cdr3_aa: CASSLGTARDIQYF
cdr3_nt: TGTGCCAGCAGCTTGGGGACAGCCAGGGACATTCAGTACTTC

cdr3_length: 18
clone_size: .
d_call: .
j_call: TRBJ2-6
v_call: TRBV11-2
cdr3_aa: CASSLQGQLTLGANVLTF
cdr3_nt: TGTGCCAGCAGCTTACAGGGCCAATTAACTCTGGGCGCCAACGTCCTGACTTTC

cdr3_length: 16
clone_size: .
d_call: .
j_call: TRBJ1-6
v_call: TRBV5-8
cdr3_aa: CASTGGALSYNSPLHF
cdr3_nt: TGTGCCAGCACGGGAGGAGCCCTATCGTATAATTCACCCCTCCACTTT

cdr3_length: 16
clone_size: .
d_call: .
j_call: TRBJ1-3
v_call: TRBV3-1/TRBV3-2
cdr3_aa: CASSQTRSSFGNTIYF
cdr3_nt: TGTGCCAGCAGCCAAACCCGGTCGTCGTTCGGAAACACCATATATTTT

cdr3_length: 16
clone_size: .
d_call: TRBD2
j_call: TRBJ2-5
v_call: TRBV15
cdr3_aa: CATSRDSGLAVETQYF
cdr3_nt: TGTGCCACCAGCAGAGATAGTGGACTAGCTGTGGAGACCCAGTACTTC

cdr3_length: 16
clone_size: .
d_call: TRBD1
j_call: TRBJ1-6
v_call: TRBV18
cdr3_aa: CASSPRPTGVNSPLHF
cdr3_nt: TGTGCCAGCTCACCACGGCCCACAGGGGTGAATTCACCCCTCCACTTT

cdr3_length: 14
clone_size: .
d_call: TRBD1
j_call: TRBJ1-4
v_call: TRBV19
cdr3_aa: CASSRQGSYEKLFF
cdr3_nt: TGTGCCAGTAGTAGACAGGGGTCGTATGAAAAACTGTTTTTT

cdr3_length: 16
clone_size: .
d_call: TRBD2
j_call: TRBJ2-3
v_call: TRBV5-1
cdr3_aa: CASSQSGWGGTDTQYF
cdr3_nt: TGCGCCAGCAGCCAGTCAGGGTGGGGGGGAACAGATACGCAGTATTTT

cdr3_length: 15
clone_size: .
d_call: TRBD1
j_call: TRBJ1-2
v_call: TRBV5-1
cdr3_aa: CASSTGQGAGYGYTF
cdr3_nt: TGCGCCAGCAGCACCGGACAGGGGGCGGGGTATGGCTACACCTTC

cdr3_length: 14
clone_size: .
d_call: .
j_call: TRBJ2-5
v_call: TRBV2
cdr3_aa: CASSEQVGGETQYF
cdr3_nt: TGTGCCAGCAGTGAGCAGGTCGGTGGAGAGACCCAGTACTTC

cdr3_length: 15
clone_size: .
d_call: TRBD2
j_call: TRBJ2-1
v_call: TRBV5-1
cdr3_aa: CASSFGEGPRHEQFF
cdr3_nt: TGCGCCAGCAGCTTCGGGGAGGGACCCCGCCATGAGCAGTTCTTC

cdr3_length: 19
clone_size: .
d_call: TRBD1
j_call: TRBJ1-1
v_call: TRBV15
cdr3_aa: CATSNPKGGRTGRNTEAFF
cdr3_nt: TGTGCCACCAGCAATCCAAAGGGTGGACGGACAGGCCGGAACACTGAAGCTTTCTTT

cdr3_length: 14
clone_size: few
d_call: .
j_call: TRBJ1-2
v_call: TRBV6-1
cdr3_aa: CASSDGGRFYGYTF
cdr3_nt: TGTGCCAGCAGTGATGGTGGGAGATTCTATGGCTACACCTTC

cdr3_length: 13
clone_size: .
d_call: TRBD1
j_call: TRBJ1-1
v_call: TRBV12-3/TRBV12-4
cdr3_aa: CASSRQGSTEAFF
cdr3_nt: TGTGCCAGCAGTCGACAGGGTTCAACTGAAGCTTTCTTT

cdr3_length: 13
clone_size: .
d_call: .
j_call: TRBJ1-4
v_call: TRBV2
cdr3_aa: CASRKGGDEKLFF
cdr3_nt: TGTGCCAGCCGGAAAGGGGGAGATGAAAAACTGTTTTTT

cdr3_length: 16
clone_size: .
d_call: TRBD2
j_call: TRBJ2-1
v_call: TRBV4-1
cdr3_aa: CASSQGGLAGYNEQFF
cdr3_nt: TGCGCCAGCAGCCAGGGAGGGCTAGCGGGCTACAATGAGCAGTTCTTC

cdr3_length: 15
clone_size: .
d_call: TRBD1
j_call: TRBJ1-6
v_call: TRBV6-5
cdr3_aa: CASKNRGSYNSPLHF
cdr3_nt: TGTGCCAGCAAAAACAGGGGGTCCTATAATTCACCCCTCCACTTT

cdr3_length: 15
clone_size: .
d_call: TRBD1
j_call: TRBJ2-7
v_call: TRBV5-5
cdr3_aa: CASSHSGTGGFEQYF
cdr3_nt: TGTGCCAGCAGCCACTCCGGGACAGGGGGTTTTGAGCAGTACTTC

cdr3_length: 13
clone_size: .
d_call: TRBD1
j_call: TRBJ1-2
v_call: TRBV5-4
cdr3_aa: CASTSGGGYGYTF
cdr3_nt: TGTGCCAGCACCTCAGGGGGCGGCTATGGCTACACCTTC

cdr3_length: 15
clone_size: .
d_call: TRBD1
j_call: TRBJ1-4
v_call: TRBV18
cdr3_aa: CASSRGQTTNEKLFF
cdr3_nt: TGTGCCAGCTCACGGGGACAGACAACTAATGAAAAACTGTTTTTT

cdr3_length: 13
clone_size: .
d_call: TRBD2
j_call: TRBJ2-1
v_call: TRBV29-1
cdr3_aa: CSGSSGSSYEQFF
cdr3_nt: TGCAGCGGGTCCAGCGGGAGTTCCTATGAGCAGTTCTTC

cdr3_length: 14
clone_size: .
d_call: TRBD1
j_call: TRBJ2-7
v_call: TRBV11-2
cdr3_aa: CATSLGQGALEQYF
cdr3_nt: TGTGCCACCTCCCTGGGACAGGGGGCGTTGGAGCAGTACTTC

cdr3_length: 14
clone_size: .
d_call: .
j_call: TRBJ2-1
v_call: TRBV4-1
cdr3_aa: CASSQGGVINEQFF
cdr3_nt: TGCGCCAGCAGCCAAGGCGGGGTTATCAATGAGCAGTTCTTC

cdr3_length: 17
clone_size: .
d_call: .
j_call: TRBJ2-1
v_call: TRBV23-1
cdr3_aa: CASSQSAGERAYNEQFF
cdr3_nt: TGCGCCAGCAGTCAAAGCGCTGGGGAGAGGGCCTACAATGAGCAGTTCTTC

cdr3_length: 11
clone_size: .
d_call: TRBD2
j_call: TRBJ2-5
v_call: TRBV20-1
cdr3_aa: CSSGVGETQYF
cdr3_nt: TGCAGTAGCGGGGTGGGGGAGACCCAGTACTTC

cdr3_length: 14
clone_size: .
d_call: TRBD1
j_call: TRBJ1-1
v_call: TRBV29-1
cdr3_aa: CSVSPDRSGTEAFF
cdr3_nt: TGCAGCGTGTCTCCGGACAGGTCGGGCACTGAAGCTTTCTTT

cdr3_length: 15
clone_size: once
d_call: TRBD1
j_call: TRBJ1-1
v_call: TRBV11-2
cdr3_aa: CASSLEPGGNTEAFF
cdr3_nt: TGTGCCAGCAGCTTAGAACCAGGGGGTAACACTGAAGCTTTCTTT

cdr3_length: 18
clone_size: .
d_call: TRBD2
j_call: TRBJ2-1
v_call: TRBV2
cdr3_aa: CASTPPRLAGGGDNEQFF
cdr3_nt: TGTGCCAGCACCCCTCCCCGACTAGCGGGGGGTGGCGACAATGAGCAGTTCTTC

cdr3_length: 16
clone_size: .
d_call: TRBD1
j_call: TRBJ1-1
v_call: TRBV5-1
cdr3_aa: CASSLATGQLNTEAFF
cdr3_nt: TGCGCCAGCAGCTTGGCCACGGGACAGTTGAACACTGAAGCTTTCTTT

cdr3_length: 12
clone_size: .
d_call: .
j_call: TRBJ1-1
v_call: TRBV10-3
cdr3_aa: CATTGMATEAFF
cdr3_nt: TGTGCCACCACAGGGATGGCCACTGAAGCTTTCTTT

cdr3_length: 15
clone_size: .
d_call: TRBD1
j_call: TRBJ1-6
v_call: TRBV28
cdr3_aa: CASSRTGTENSPLHF
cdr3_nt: TGTGCCAGCAGTCGAACCGGGACAGAAAATTCACCCCTCCACTTT

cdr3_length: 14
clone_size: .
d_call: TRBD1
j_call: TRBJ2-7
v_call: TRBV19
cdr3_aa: CASSIGTGMNEQYF
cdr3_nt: TGTGCCAGTAGTATTGGGACAGGGATGAACGAGCAGTACTTC

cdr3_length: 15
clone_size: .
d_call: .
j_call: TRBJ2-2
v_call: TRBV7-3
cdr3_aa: CASSQGTTNTGELFF
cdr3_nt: TGTGCCAGCAGCCAGGGGACTACTAACACCGGGGAGCTGTTTTTT

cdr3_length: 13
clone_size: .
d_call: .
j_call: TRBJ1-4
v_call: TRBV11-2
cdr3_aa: CASSFTGEGKLFF
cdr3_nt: TGTGCCAGCAGCTTCACCGGAGAGGGAAAACTGTTTTTT

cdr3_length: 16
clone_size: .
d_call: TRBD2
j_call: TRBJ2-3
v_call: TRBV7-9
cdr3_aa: CASSFDRLAGEDTQYF
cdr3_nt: TGTGCCAGCAGCTTTGACCGACTAGCGGGAGAAGATACGCAGTATTTT

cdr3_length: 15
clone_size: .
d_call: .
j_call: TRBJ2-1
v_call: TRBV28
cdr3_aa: CASRGGVGSYNEQFF
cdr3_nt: TGTGCCAGCAGAGGCGGAGTGGGCTCCTACAATGAGCAGTTCTTC

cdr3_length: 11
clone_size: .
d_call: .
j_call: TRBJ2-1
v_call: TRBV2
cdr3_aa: CASSPYNEQFF
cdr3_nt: TGTGCCAGCAGTCCATACAATGAGCAGTTCTTC

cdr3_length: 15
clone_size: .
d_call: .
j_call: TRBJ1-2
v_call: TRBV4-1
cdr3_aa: CASSQEEDIHYGYTF
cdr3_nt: TGCGCCAGCAGCCAAGAAGAGGACATTCACTATGGCTACACCTTC

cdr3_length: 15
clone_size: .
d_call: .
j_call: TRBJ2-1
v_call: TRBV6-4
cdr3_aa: CASPPRQQSYNEQFF
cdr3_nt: TGTGCCAGCCCCCCGAGACAGCAGAGTTACAATGAGCAGTTCTTC

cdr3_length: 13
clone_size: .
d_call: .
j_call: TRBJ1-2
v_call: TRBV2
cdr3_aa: CASTETAGGGYTF
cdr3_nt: TGTGCCAGCACCGAAACGGCGGGTGGTGGCTACACCTTC